The clone carrying this TCR beta chain was recorded a few times. Its antigen is as yet unknown. The data derive from a study of post-analysis software for immune sequencing data. About the research overall: Both relapsing-remitting and secondary progressive multiple sclerosis featured among the disease courses, as did progressive-relapsing multiple sclerosis.

CDR1 is DFQATT and CDR2 is SNEGSKA in the germline V gene (reference sequence). With 8 bases removed from V and 3 bases from J, the gap between germline ends came to 17 bases. The CDR3 totals 13 residues. Findings and limits, study-wide: In patients, about five TRBV segments were more frequent than in controls, with TRBV5-6, TRBV5-1 and TRBV20-1 among them. There was significantly lower normalized Chao1 diversity in multiple sclerosis patients than in controls. Batch-mates among the samples co-clustered strongly by F measure.

Included in the TCR beta cDNA libraries were unique molecular identifiers. About 540,000 cDNA molecules were obtained from around 1 to 10 million T cells. TCRdb reprocessed the PCR reads via MiXCR and lists one record per CDR3 protein. The sample includes approximately 770,000 distinct CDR3 sequences, about half seen only once; the top ten take over 4.5%. The receptor was derived from a girl aged 10-17 years with multiple sclerosis. Specimen: blood. The rearrangement joins TRBV20-1 to TRBJ2-7; TRBD1 is a possible D gene (5 bases). The CDR3 sequence is CSTRRWGHYEQYF. The DNA for the CDR3 is TGCAGTACCCGTCGTTGGGGCCACTACGAGCAGTACTTC.